The T cell receptor (beta chain) under discussion was sequenced for a study of blood T cell repertoires in COVID-19. About the study: Donors in the United States, Italy and Spain gave samples during acute or convalescent COVID-19. PBMCs, B-cell-depleted T cells, or T cells provided the cDNA or gDNA that made up the material.

As handled by the study authors: The authors estimated nucleated cell counts from reference gene primer amplification. Profiling relied on immunoSEQ multiplex PCR, and the TCRdb table lists in-frame clones only, not all of them. D and trimming were read from the DNA, whereas the V and J calls and clone size are those reported in that table. This sample has some 200,000 clones; around 87% occur once, and the top ten carry approximately 4%. This clone was observed once. This clonotype originated in a man between 18 and 29 years old with active or convalescent COVID-19. The sequenced material came from peripheral blood.

CDR3 bases: TGTGCCAGCAGCCCAGGGTGGAATTCACCCCTCCACTTT. As protein: CASSPGWNSPLHF. This chain uses TRBV9 with TRBJ1-6; a possible D gene is TRBD1 (5 bases). This CDR3 has 13 amino acids. The germline V and J ends were trimmed by 4 bases and 7 bases, with 9 bases remaining between them. Germline assignment: CDR1 SGDLS and CDR2 YYNGEE.